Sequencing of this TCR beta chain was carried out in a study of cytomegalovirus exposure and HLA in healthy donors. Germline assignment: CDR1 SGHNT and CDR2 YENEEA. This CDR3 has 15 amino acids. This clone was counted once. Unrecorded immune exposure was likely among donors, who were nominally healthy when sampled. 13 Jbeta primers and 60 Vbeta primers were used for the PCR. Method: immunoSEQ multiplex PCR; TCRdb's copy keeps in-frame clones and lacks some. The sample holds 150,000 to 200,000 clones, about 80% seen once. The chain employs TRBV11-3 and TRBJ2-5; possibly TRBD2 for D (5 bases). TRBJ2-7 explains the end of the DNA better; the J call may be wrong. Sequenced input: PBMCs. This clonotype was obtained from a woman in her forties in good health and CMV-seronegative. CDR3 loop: CASSPSGPGTYEQYF. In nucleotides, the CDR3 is TGTGCCAGCAGCCCATCGGGTCCGGGAACCTACGAGCAGTACTTC.